The source of this TCR beta chain is a study of identical twins. Overall study findings and caveats: Conclusions leaned on cross-sectional statistical analysis and did not track the same donors over time. There is a chance that invariant MAIT and iNKT cells partially muddied zero-insertion analyses.

TCRdb analysed the 5' RACE reads with MiXCR anew, one entry per CDR3 protein. The sample lists about 190,000 distinct CDR3 sequences, 15% to 20% seen once, with 35% to 50% in the top ten. Germline CDR1 SQVTM, CDR2 ANQGSEA. Trimming at V came to 6 bases and at J to 2 bases, leaving 7 bases not matched to a gene. The CDR3 consists of 14 residues. Each donor was a healthy Caucasian. This clonotype was counted only a few times. Its antigen remains unidentified. The data also belong to a second study, concerning T cells expressing NK-cell markers.

Sequenced: CD8+ T cells sorted from blood. This rearrangement joins TRBV29-1 to TRBJ2-3, with 8 bases that match TRBD2. The origin of this receptor is a woman between 18 and 30 years old in good health. Written as DNA, the CDR3 is TGCAGCGTCGAACTAGCGGAACCCACAGATACGCAGTATTTT. Translating gives CSVELAEPTDTQYF.